The 14 T cell receptor beta chains below come from one sample, sequenced in a study of T cells after yellow fever vaccination. TCRdb itself ran the 5' RACE reads through MiXCR, one entry per CDR3 protein. This table has about 300,000 distinct CDR3 sequences, 8.5% to 10% appearing once. Sequencing used CD4+ T cells sorted from PBMCs, obtained 5 days after the yellow fever booster vaccination. These receptors all come from a man younger than 30 who received the YFV17D yellow fever vaccine.

This clonotype showed up just a few times. DNA of the CDR3: TGTGCCAGCAGTTACTCGATAACGGGTCCGGGGTTCAATGAGCAGTTCTTC. As protein: CASSYSITGPGFNEQFF. The chain uses TRBV6-5 and TRBJ2-1, with D possibly TRBD2 on 5 matching bases. V gave up 0 bases and J gave up 6 bases, with 18 bases separating them. The CDR3 runs to 17 residues. Germline V gives CDR1 MNHEY, CDR2 SVGAGI.

A few counts support this clonotype. The chain is built from TRBV2 and TRBJ2-1; no clear D gene. The V gene lost 6 bases and the J gene lost 7 bases, with 7 bases spanning the gap. The CDR3 totals 11 residues. Germline CDR1 reads SNHLY; CDR2 reads FYNNEI. The CDR3 region is CASRTRNEQFF. Written as DNA, the CDR3 is TGTGCCAGCAGGACCAGAAATGAGCAGTTCTTC. The variable domain in full, completed from reference TRBV2 and TRBJ2-1, reads EPEVTQTPSHQVTQMGQEVILRCVPISNHLYFYWYRQILGQKVEFLVSFYNNEISEKSEIFDDQFSVERPDGSNFTLKIRSTKLEDSAMYFCASRTRNEQFFGPGTRLTVL.

CDR3 protein: CATSESGTSGGGRSFF. CDR3 DNA: TGTGCCACCAGTGAGTCCGGGACTAGCGGGGGGGGAAGGTCGTTCTTC. V usage is TRBV24-1 and J usage is TRBJ2-1; 16 bases agree with TRBD2. V was clipped by 4 bases and J by 15 bases; unmatched bases: 11. Germline lookup yields CDR1 KGHDR and CDR2 SFDVKD. The CDR3 consists of 16 residues.

In its sample, this clonotype was seen a few times. The chain joins TRBV28 to TRBJ2-7; D is uncertain. The germline gives CDR1 MDHEN, CDR2 SYDVKM. The CDR3 contains 11 residues. V lost 5 bases and J 12 bases, leaving 14 bases between the germline ends. The CDR3 reads CASSGRVKGYV. Here the CDR3 DNA reads TGTGCCAGCAGTGGACGGGTGAAGGGGTACGTC.

In this sample, this clonotype turned up a few times. The genes are TRBV28 and TRBJ1-5; perhaps TRBD1 as D (6 bases). Between the trimmed V and J ends, which lost 6 bases and 7 bases, there was a span of 19 bases. Germline V gives CDR1 MDHEN, CDR2 SYDVKM. The length of the CDR3 is 15 residues. The CDR3 nucleotides read TGTGCCAGCAGAGGTGGGGGGGGGCTTGGGCAGCCCCAGCATTTT. It codes for CASRGGGGLGQPQHF.

The V gene is TRBV28, the J gene TRBJ2-2, with 12 bases aligning to TRBD2. Trimming took 8 bases from V and 7 from J; bases not matched to a gene: 5. The germline CDR1 and CDR2 sequences are MDHEN and SYDVKM. The CDR3 covers 14 residues. The CDR3 is CASDLAGGVGELFF. Written as DNA, the CDR3 is TGTGCCAGCGACCTAGCGGGGGGGGTCGGGGAGCTGTTTTTT.

The genes are TRBV19 and TRBJ2-5; either TRBD1 or TRBD2 may fit D (5 bases each). The germline V and J ends were trimmed by 4 bases and 1 base, with 19 bases remaining between them. This CDR3 region has 17 residues. In germline, CDR1 is LNHDA, CDR2 SQIVND (reference sequence). In DNA form, the CDR3 reads TGTGCCAGTAGTAGGACCTCGGGGCTCCTGGGCCAAGAGACCCAGTACTTC. It is translated as CASSRTSGLLGQETQYF.

The chain couples TRBV4-1 to TRBJ1-5; D call uncertain. CDR3 size: 16 residues. The germline V gene encodes CDR1 MGHRA and CDR2 YSYEKL. Trimming cost V 1 base and J 3 bases, with 13 bases left between them. The CDR3 DNA sequence: TGCGCCAGCAGCCAAGGTGGCAGGACTTTCAATCAGCCCCAGCATTTT. This translates into CASSQGGRTFNQPQHF.

In this sample, this clonotype turned up many times. The chain uses TRBV12-3 or TRBV12-4 and TRBJ1-5; tentatively, D is TRBD1 (5 bases). V was cut by 2 bases and J by 0 bases, with 8 bases left in between. The CDR3 extends over 15 amino acids. CDR3 DNA sequence: TGTGCCAGCAGTTTAACAGGAGATAGCAATCAGCCCCAGCATTTT. Its protein product is CASSLTGDSNQPQHF.

In its sample, this clonotype was seen many times. The chain uses TRBV12-3 or TRBV12-4 and TRBJ1-2; D possibly corresponds to TRBD1 (6 bases). V lost 5 bases and J 4 bases, leaving 11 bases between the germline ends. This CDR3 is 13 amino acids long. The CDR3 protein is CASSPDRSYGYTF. The CDR3, as DNA: TGTGCCAGCAGTCCGGACAGAAGCTATGGCTACACCTTC.

This clonotype was counted a few times. V usage is TRBV6-1 and J usage is TRBJ1-4; TRBD1 aligns across 7 bases. The CDR3 has 15 amino acids. Germline V gives CDR1 MNHNS, CDR2 SASEGT. The junction had 8 bases not matched to a gene; V was cut back by 10 bases and J by 0 bases. The CDR3 sequence: CAIRTGRSTNEKLFF. The DNA of the CDR3 is TGTGCCATCCGGACAGGAAGATCAACTAATGAAAAACTGTTTTTT.

This clonotype has a count of ten or more. The chain employs TRBV4-2 and TRBJ2-5; D ambiguous. Germline V CDR1 and CDR2: LGHNA, YNFKEQ. The V end was cut by 0 bases, the J end by 4 bases, with 9 bases between. CDR3 length: 14 amino acids. In DNA, the CDR3 is TGTGCCAGCAGCCAAGATTCCCGTTCAGAGACCCAGTACTTC. The encoded protein is CASSQDSRSETQYF.

This clonotype has just a few counts. The CDR3 protein is CAWSAGGGEDTQYF. The CDR3 region has the DNA TGTGCCTGGAGTGCTGGCGGGGGGGAAGATACGCAGTATTTT. The rearrangement joins TRBV30 to TRBJ2-3; TRBD2 matches at 9 bases. Looked up from germline, CDR1 is GTSNPN and CDR2 is SVGIG (reference sequence). V was clipped by 1 base and J by 5 bases; unmatched bases: 4. The CDR3 runs to 14 residues. The whole variable domain, filled in from reference TRBV30 and TRBJ2-3, reads SQTIHQWPATLVQPVGSPLSLECTVEGTSNPNLYWYRQAAGRGLQLLFYSVGIGQISSEVPQNLSASRPQDRQFILSSKKLLLSDSGFYLCAWSAGGGEDTQYFGPGTRLTVL.

In its sample, this clonotype was seen a few times. The genes are TRBV20-1 and TRBJ1-3, with 7 bases lining up with TRBD1. Trimming removed 0 bases from V and 10 bases from J; junction bases left unmatched: 9. This CDR3 has 14 residues. Per germline, CDR1 DFQATT and CDR2 SNEGSKA (reference sequence). The CDR3 DNA follows: TGCAGTGCTAGAGATCCGAGGCAGGGGGAGACCATATATTTT. It is translated as CSARDPRQGETIYF.